Below are 27 T cell receptor beta chains sequenced from a single sample in a study of control samples from healthy donors and cancer patients. Produced via immunoSEQ multiplex PCR; TCRdb's table is partial and in-frame only. This table has more than 65,000 clones, 75% to 90% appearing once. The specimen was blood. These receptors all stem from a man in his fifties or sixties in good health.

The V call is TRBV30, the J call TRBJ2-1; perhaps D is TRBD1 or TRBD2 (5 bases each). CDR1 is GTSNPN, CDR2 SVGIG, per germline (reference sequence). With 3 bases removed from V and 9 bases from J, the gap between germline ends came to 12 bases. The CDR3 totals 12 residues. Here the CDR3 DNA reads TGTGCCTGGAGGTTGGCTGGGGGTGAGCAGTTCTTC. It codes for CAWRLAGGEQFF.

This chain uses TRBV19 with TRBJ1-1; TRBD1 agrees at 10 bases. This CDR3 has 15 amino acids. Germline V gene data show CDR1 as LNHDA and CDR2 as SQIVND (reference sequence). Losses at the gene ends were 5 bases for V and 4 bases for J; bases not matched to a gene: 7. CDR3 in DNA: TGTGCCAGTAGTCCACGCCGGGACAGGGGCACTGAAGCTTTCTTT. Its translation: CASSPRRDRGTEAFF.

V gene TRBV9 combines with J gene TRBJ2-1, with TRBD2 matching 8 bases. The CDR3 is made up of 14 amino acids. Germline CDR1 is SGDLS and CDR2 is YYNGEE. V shed 0 bases, J shed 7 bases, and the junction held 3 bases outside the gene matches. The CDR3 region has the DNA TGTGCCAGCAGCGTAGAGACTAGCGAAAATGAGCAGTTCTTC. It codes for CASSVETSENEQFF. The full variable domain, with the rest looked up from reference TRBV9 and TRBJ2-1, is DSGVTQTPKHLITATGQRVTLRCSPRSGDLSVYWYQQSLDQGLQFLIQYYNGEERAKGNILERFSAQQFPDLHSELNLSSLELGDSALYFCASSVETSENEQFFGPGTRLTVL.

This chain links TRBV19 with TRBJ1-1; TRBD1 matches at 8 bases. Germline-derived CDR1 and CDR2 are LNHDA and SQIVND (reference sequence). The CDR3 contains 14 residues. V trimming: 5 bases; J trimming: 4 bases; junction bases outside the gene matches: 6. The CDR3 coding sequence is TGTGCCAGTAGTTCAAGACAGGGGATCACTGAAGCTTTCTTT. Its protein product is CASSSRQGITEAFF. Full variable domain (rest looked up from reference TRBV19 and TRBJ1-1): DGGITQSPKYLFRKEGQNVTLSCEQNLNHDAMYWYRQDPGQGLRLIYYSQIVNDFQKGDIAEGYSVSREKKESFPLTVTSAQKNPTAFYLCASSSRQGITEAFFGQGTRLTVV.

The CDR3 spells CASSLEGNTEAFF. CDR3 DNA: TGTGCCAGCAGCTTGGAGGGGAACACTGAAGCTTTCTTT. This sequence joins TRBV5-4 and TRBJ1-1; D unresolved. This CDR3 is built from 13 residues. Trimming took 0 bases from V and 1 from J, leaving 4 bases between them. CDR1 is SGHNT and CDR2 is YYREEE in the germline V gene (reference sequence).

This chain uses TRBV29-1 with TRBJ1-1; tentative D call: TRBD1 (5 bases). With 4 bases removed from V and 5 bases from J, the gap between germline ends came to 11 bases. The CDR3 loop spans 12 amino acids. Looked up from germline, CDR1 is SQVTM and CDR2 is ANQGSEA. The CDR3 region is CSVVPGGTEAFF. For the CDR3, the DNA is TGCAGCGTTGTTCCGGGGGGAACTGAAGCTTTCTTT.

The chain links TRBV28 to TRBJ1-3; D gene uncertain. Germline-derived CDR1 and CDR2 are MDHEN and SYDVKM. V lost 8 bases and J 0 bases, leaving 20 bases between the germline ends. This CDR3 is built from 17 residues. CDR3 sequence: CASRPEKRGPSGNTIYF. The CDR3 bases are TGTGCCAGCCGTCCTGAAAAAAGAGGACCCTCTGGAAACACCATATATTTT.

This clone has a handful of counts. This rearrangement joins TRBV14 to TRBJ2-7; D gene ambiguous. This CDR3 is 16 amino acids long. The V gene's germline CDR1 is SGHDN and CDR2 FVKESK. V was trimmed by 1 base and J by 7 bases, leaving 20 bases between them. The CDR3 DNA reads TGTGCCAGCAGCCAAGTGGACGTGACTCCCCCCGTGGAGCAGTACTTC. This translates into CASSQVDVTPPVEQYF.

The V and J genes are TRBV27 and TRBJ2-1, with D perhaps TRBD1 or TRBD2 (6 bases each). Per germline, CDR1 MNHEY and CDR2 SMNVEV (reference sequence). V lost 6 bases to trimming and J lost 0 bases, with 15 bases between them. The CDR3 sequence is 16 residues long. CDR3 DNA sequence: TGTGCCAGCAGGAGGGGGGCCCTTAGCTCCTACAATGAGCAGTTCTTC. Encoded protein: CASRRGALSSYNEQFF.

This rearrangement joins TRBV7-9 to TRBJ1-1; no definite D call. CDR1 is SEHNR, CDR2 FQNEAQ, per germline (reference sequence). Trimming stripped 1 base from V and 8 bases from J, with 5 bases between. The CDR3 contains 11 residues. CDR3 region: CASSLVPEAFF. CDR3 DNA: TGTGCCAGCAGCTTAGTCCCAGAAGCTTTCTTT.

The rearrangement links TRBV12-3 or TRBV12-4 to TRBJ1-5; no clear D. This CDR3 region has 13 residues. V lost 1 base to trimming and J lost 7 bases, with 8 bases between them. CDR3: CASSLGTEQPQHF. In nucleotides, the CDR3 is TGTGCCAGCAGTTTAGGGACGGAGCAGCCCCAGCATTTT.

This chain uses TRBV24-1 with TRBJ2-1; unclear D gene. Deletions cut 4 bases from V and 4 bases from J, with 13 bases between. Germline V gene data show CDR1 as KGHDR and CDR2 as SFDVKD. The CDR3 is 15 amino acids. CDR3 residues: CATSDRTPGYNEQFF. Written as DNA, the CDR3 is TGTGCCACCAGTGACCGTACACCCGGGTACAATGAGCAGTTCTTC.

J is TRBJ2-2 and V is TRBV19; perhaps TRBD2 as D (6 bases). The length of the CDR3 is 16 residues. Germline CDR1 reads LNHDA; CDR2 reads SQIVND (reference sequence). The germline V and J ends were trimmed by 7 bases and 2 bases, with 17 bases remaining between them. The CDR3, as DNA: TGTGCCAGTAACGGGGGACTCGCATTTAACACCGGGGAGCTGTTTTTT. It codes for CASNGGLAFNTGELFF.

This chain links TRBV5-1 with TRBJ2-1; 7 nucleotides match TRBD2. Germline CDR1 and CDR2: SGHRS and YFSETQ. Trimming cost V 1 base and J 2 bases; bases outside gene matches: 6. The CDR3 loop spans 16 amino acids. CDR3 in amino acids: CASSLTPSGAYNEQFF. The CDR3 coding sequence is TGCGCCAGCAGCTTGACGCCTAGCGGAGCCTACAATGAGCAGTTCTTC.

This sequence joins TRBV2 and TRBJ2-7; D uncertain. The length of the CDR3 is 13 residues. Germline V gives CDR1 SNHLY, CDR2 FYNNEI. In nucleotides, the CDR3 is TGTGCTACGGCTCCGGCTGCCTCCTACGAGCAGTACTTC. Translated, it gives CATAPAASYEQYF.

V usage is TRBV6-5 and J usage is TRBJ1-5; D perhaps matches TRBD1 (5 bases). Germline V gene sequence: CDR1 MNHEY, CDR2 SVGAGI. The CDR3 length is 13 residues. V was clipped by 6 bases and J by 1 base, with 7 bases between them. The CDR3 bases are TGTGCCAGCAGAGACAGCAGCAATCAGCCCCAGCATTTT. It encodes CASRDSSNQPQHF.

The CDR3: CASSLEGSLRNTEAFF. Here the CDR3 DNA reads TGTGCCAGCAGCTTAGAAGGCTCTTTAAGGAACACTGAAGCTTTCTTT. The chain combines TRBV7-2 with TRBJ1-1; no firm D call. The V end lost 1 base, the J end lost 1 base, and 13 bases lay between the germline ends. The length of the CDR3 is 16 residues. Germline CDR1 is SGHTA and CDR2 is FQGNSA.

V gene TRBV4-2 combines with J gene TRBJ2-7; 8 nucleotides match TRBD2. CDR3 length: 17 amino acids. Trimming removed 0 bases from V and 3 bases from J; junction bases left unmatched: 10. Germline values: CDR1 LGHNA, CDR2 YNFKEQ. In nucleotides, the CDR3 is TGTGCCAGCAGCCAAGATCTTATGCCTAGCGGGCTCTACGAGCAGTACTTC. Residues: CASSQDLMPSGLYEQYF.

The chain recombines TRBV2 with TRBJ2-7; 7 bases fit TRBD1. CDR1 is SNHLY, CDR2 FYNNEI, per germline. CDR3 length: 13 residues. J lost 5 bases, V lost 6 bases, and 7 bases had no gene match. The CDR3 sequence: CASRATGAHEQYF. CDR3 nucleotide sequence: TGTGCCAGCAGGGCCACAGGGGCCCACGAGCAGTACTTC.

This clone has just a few counts. The CDR3 is CASSLGLAGGPGSTDTQYF. As DNA, the CDR3 is TGCGCCAGCTCTCTCGGACTAGCGGGAGGGCCGGGGAGCACAGATACGCAGTATTTT. This sequence joins TRBV5-1 and TRBJ2-3; 15 nucleotides line up with TRBD2. The CDR3 is made up of 19 amino acids. V lost 7 bases and J lost 0; bases outside the gene matches: 12. CDR1 and CDR2 from the germline V gene are SGHRS and YFSETQ.

J is TRBJ2-1 and V is TRBV7-2; D is unclear. The CDR3 has 12 amino acids. Germline CDR1 SGHTA, CDR2 FQGNSA. V was cut by 3 bases and J by 9 bases, with 9 bases left in between. In DNA, the CDR3 is TGTGCCAGCAGCTTCTCAATTGGTGAGCAGTTCTTC. This encodes CASSFSIGEQFF.

J is TRBJ2-3 and V is TRBV3-1 (or the pseudogene TRBV3-2); 7 bases match TRBD2. After removal of 4 bases from V and 1 base from J, the junction contained 5 bases not matched to a gene. The CDR3 contains 15 residues. Germline assignment: CDR1 LGHDT and CDR2 YNNKEL (reference sequence). The CDR3 here is CASSPGRFRTDTQYF. CDR3 bases: TGTGCCAGCAGCCCCGGGAGGTTCCGCACAGATACGCAGTATTTT.

The chain uses TRBV10-2 and TRBJ2-3, with D unresolved. CDR1 is WSHSY, CDR2 SAAADI, per germline. The CDR3 totals 13 residues. The V end lost 2 bases, the J end lost 2 bases, and 5 bases lay between the germline ends. CDR3 sequence: CASSETSTDTQYF. CDR3 coding DNA: TGCGCCAGCAGTGAGACGTCCACAGATACGCAGTATTTT.

This chain links TRBV4-2 with TRBJ1-4; tentatively, D is TRBD1 (6 bases). V was shortened by 0 bases and J by 2 bases, with 13 bases between the two germline ends. The CDR3 covers 17 residues. Germline V lookup: CDR1 LGHNA, CDR2 YNFKEQ. CDR3 residues: CASSQEGGRGTNEKLFF. The CDR3 coding sequence is TGTGCCAGCAGCCAAGAGGGGGGGCGAGGGACTAATGAAAAACTGTTTTTT.

The chain combines TRBV12-3 or TRBV12-4 with TRBJ2-3; D ambiguous. The CDR3 has 13 residues. V shed 6 bases and J shed 4 bases, with 11 bases lying between them. DNA for the CDR3: TGTGCCAGCAGCCTATCAGCCCCAGATACGCAGTATTTT. Amino acid sequence: CASSLSAPDTQYF.

The rearrangement joins TRBV6-1 to TRBJ1-5, with no clear D. The CDR3 has 12 residues. Germline-derived CDR1 and CDR2 are MNHNS and SASEGT. The V end was cut by 1 base, the J end by 5 bases, with 3 bases between. The CDR3 nucleotides read TGTGCCAGCAGTGAAGGGGATCAGCCCCAGCATTTT. This gives the protein CASSEGDQPQHF.

The chain links TRBV12-3 or TRBV12-4 to TRBJ1-5, with TRBD1 identical over 7 bases. Unmatched junction bases numbered 0, after V lost 6 bases and J lost 1 base. CDR3 length equals 13 residues. The CDR3 protein is CASRGQSNQPQHF. The CDR3 DNA follows: TGTGCCAGCAGGGGACAGAGCAATCAGCCCCAGCATTTT.